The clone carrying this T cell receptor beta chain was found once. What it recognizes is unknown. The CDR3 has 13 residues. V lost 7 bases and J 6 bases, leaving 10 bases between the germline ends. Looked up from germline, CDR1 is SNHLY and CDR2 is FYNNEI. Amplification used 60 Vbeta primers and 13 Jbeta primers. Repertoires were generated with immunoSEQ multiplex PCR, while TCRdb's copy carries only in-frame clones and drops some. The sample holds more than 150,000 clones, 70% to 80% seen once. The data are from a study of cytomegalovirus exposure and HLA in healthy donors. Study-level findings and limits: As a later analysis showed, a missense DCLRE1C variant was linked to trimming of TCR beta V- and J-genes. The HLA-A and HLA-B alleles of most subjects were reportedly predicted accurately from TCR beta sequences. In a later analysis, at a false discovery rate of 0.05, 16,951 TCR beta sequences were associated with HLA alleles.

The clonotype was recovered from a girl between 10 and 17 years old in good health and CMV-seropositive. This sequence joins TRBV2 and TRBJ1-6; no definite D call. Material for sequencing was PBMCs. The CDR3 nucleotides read TGTGCCAGCAAGCGGAGACCTAATTCACCCCTCCACTTT. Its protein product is CASKRRPNSPLHF.